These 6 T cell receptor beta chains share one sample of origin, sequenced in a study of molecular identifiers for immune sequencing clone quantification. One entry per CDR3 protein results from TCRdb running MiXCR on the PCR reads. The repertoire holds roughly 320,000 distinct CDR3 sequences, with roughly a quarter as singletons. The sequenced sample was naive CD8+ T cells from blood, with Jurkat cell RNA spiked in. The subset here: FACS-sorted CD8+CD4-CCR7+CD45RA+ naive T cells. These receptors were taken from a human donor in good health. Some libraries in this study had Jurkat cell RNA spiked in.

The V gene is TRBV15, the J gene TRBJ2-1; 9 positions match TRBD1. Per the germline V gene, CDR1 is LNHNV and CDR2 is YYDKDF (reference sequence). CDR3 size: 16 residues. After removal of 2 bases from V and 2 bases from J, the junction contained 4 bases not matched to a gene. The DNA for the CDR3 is TGTGCCACCAGCAGAAGAACAGGGGGCCCCTACAATGAGCAGTTCTTC. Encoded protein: CATSRRTGGPYNEQFF.

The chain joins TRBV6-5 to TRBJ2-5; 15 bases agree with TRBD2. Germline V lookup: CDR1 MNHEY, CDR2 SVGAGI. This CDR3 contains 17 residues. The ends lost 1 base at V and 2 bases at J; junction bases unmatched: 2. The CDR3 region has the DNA TGTGCCAGCAGTTACTGGACTAGCGGGAGGGGGCAAGAGACCCAGTACTTC. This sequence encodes CASSYWTSGRGQETQYF.

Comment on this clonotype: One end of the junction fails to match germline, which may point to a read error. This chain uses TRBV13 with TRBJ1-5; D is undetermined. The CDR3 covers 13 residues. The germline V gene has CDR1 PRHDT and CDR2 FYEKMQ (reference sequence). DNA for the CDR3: TGTGCCAGCAGCTTAGGCCGGGAGGGCTACCAGCGTTTT. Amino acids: CASSLGREGYQRF.

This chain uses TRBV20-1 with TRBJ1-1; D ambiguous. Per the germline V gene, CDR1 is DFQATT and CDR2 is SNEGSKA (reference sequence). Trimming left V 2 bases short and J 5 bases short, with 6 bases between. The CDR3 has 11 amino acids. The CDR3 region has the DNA TGCAGTGCTAGATTAGTAACTGAAGCTTTCTTT. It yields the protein CSARLVTEAFF.

The CDR3 DNA sequence: TGCGCCAGCAGCCAAGATCTCGGGACAGGGCCCTCTGGAAACACCATATATTTT. Translating gives CASSQDLGTGPSGNTIYF. This chain links TRBV4-3 with TRBJ1-3; 9 bases map to TRBD1. Germline V lookup: CDR1 LGHNA, CDR2 YSLEER. V lost 0 bases, J lost 0 bases, and 6 bases stayed unmatched. The CDR3 spans 18 residues.

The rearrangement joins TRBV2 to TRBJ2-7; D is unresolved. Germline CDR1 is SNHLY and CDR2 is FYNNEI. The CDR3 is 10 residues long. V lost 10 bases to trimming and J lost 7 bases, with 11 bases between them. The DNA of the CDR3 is TGTGCCACCAGAGGTGGGGAGCAGTACTTC. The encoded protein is CATRGGEQYF.